The 14 T cell receptor beta chains given below trace back to one sample, sequenced in a study of OX40 agonist ivuxolimab in advanced cancers. Measured with immunoSEQ multiplex PCR; TCRdb has only the in-frame clones, and not every one. This table has approximately 26,000 clones, 75% to 85% appearing once. This material consisted of CD4+ or CD8+ T cells sorted from blood, taken in a trial of the OX40 agonist ivuxolimab. The receptors come from an adult with an advanced solid tumor such as melanoma, head and neck, liver or kidney cancer.

The chain couples TRBV7-6 to TRBJ2-7; D is unclear. V was shortened by 5 bases and J by 5 bases, with 13 bases between the two germline ends. CDR1 SGHVS and CDR2 FNYEAQ come from the germline V gene. CDR3 length: 13 amino acids. The CDR3, as DNA: TGTGCCAGCAGCCAAGCTACGGTGGACGAGCAGTACTTC. The encoded protein is CASSQATVDEQYF.

By its share, this clone is large (0.1 to 1%). This chain links TRBV28 with TRBJ2-7; D may correspond to TRBD1 or TRBD2 (6 bases each). The CDR3 sequence is 13 residues long. V was shortened by 8 bases and J by 6 bases, with 17 bases between the two germline ends. CDR1 and CDR2 from the germline V gene are MDHEN and SYDVKM. The CDR3 is CASEGGRDFEQYF. The CDR3 nucleotides are TGTGCCAGCGAGGGGGGACGGGATTTCGAGCAGTACTTC.

This chain uses TRBV28 with TRBJ2-5, with 8 bases that match TRBD1. V trimming: 6 bases; J trimming: 3 bases; junction bases outside the gene matches: 9. The CDR3 covers 15 residues. Germline-derived CDR1 and CDR2 are MDHEN and SYDVKM. CDR3 in DNA: TGTGCCAGCAGCGCTAATACAGGGGGTGAAGAGACCCAGTACTTC. Its translation: CASSANTGGEETQYF.

The chain links TRBV6-4 to TRBJ2-7; D is uncertain. CDR3 length: 13 residues. Germline lookup yields CDR1 MRHNA and CDR2 SNTAGT. Trimming took off 5 bases at V and 4 bases at J, with 12 bases between the two ends. This CDR3 is CASSLLKGYEQYF. Here the CDR3 DNA reads TGTGCCAGCAGTTTACTCAAGGGTTACGAGCAGTACTTC.

As for this clone: The sample holds other DNA sequences that translate to the same CDR3. The gene calls are TRBV27 and TRBJ1-5, with unresolved D. Germline V gene data show CDR1 as MNHEY and CDR2 as SMNVEV (reference sequence). Trimming took off 0 bases at V and 3 bases at J, with 6 bases between the two ends. The CDR3 runs 14 residues. In nucleotides, the CDR3 is TGTGCCAGCAGTTTATCTAGTTTCAATCAGCCCCAGCATTTT. This gives the protein CASSLSSFNQPQHF.

This clone was observed once. The gene calls are TRBV7-9 and TRBJ2-1; 16 nucleotides agree with TRBD2. The CDR3 sequence is 15 residues long. V lost 5 bases, J lost 9 bases, and 4 bases stayed unmatched. Germline CDR1 reads SEHNR; CDR2 reads FQNEAQ (reference sequence). The CDR3 here is CASSPGLAGGLEQFF. The CDR3 DNA sequence: TGTGCCAGCAGCCCGGGACTAGCGGGAGGGCTTGAGCAGTTCTTC.

Only one count was recorded for this clone. Here the CDR3 reads CASSYPQETQYF. In DNA form, the CDR3 reads TGTGCCAGCTCATACCCCCAAGAGACCCAGTACTTC. This rearrangement joins TRBV6-1 to TRBJ2-5; D unclear. The CDR3 covers 12 residues. The germline V gene encodes CDR1 MNHNS and CDR2 SASEGT. Trimming left V 8 bases short and J 1 base short, with 8 bases between.

The J gene is TRBJ1-5, the V gene TRBV4-1; the match to TRBD1 covers 10 bases. CDR3 length equals 16 residues. Germline V gene data show CDR1 as MGHRA and CDR2 as YSYEKL. Trimming removed 1 base from V and 4 bases from J; junction bases left unmatched: 4. The CDR3 sequence is CASSQGDRGRNQPQHF. CDR3 sequence (DNA): TGCGCCAGCAGCCAAGGGGACAGGGGAAGAAATCAGCCCCAGCATTTT.

The gene calls are TRBV4-3 and TRBJ2-1; D gene uncertain. The germline CDR1 and CDR2 sequences are LGHNA and YSLEER. Between the trimmed V and J ends, which lost 1 base and 10 bases, there was a span of 5 bases. CDR3 length: 11 residues. The CDR3, as DNA: TGCGCCAGCAGCCAAGGGTGGGAGCAGTTCTTC. Residues: CASSQGWEQFF.

The chain recombines TRBV5-1 with TRBJ2-7, with unresolved D. Deletions cut 4 bases from V and 2 bases from J, with 4 bases between. In germline, CDR1 is SGHRS, CDR2 YFSETQ. There are 11 residues in the CDR3. CDR3 region: CASSAAYEQYF. The CDR3 DNA follows: TGCGCCAGCAGCGCCGCCTACGAGCAGTACTTC.

CDR3 in amino acids: CASSQGDTEAFF. DNA for the CDR3: TGTGCCAGCAGCCAAGGTGACACTGAAGCTTTCTTT. The V and J genes are TRBV5-6 and TRBJ1-1; no clear D gene. The CDR3 spans 12 residues. Germline V gives CDR1 SGHDT, CDR2 YYEEEE. Trimming stripped 4 bases from V and 3 bases from J, with 7 bases between. Drawing the rest from reference TRBV5-6 and TRBJ1-1, the complete variable domain is DAGVTQSPTHLIKTRGQQVTLRCSPKSGHDTVSWYQQALGQGPQFIFQYYEEEERQRGNFPDRFSGHQFPNYSSELNVNALLLGDSALYLCASSQGDTEAFFGQGTRLTVV.

V and J are TRBV7-9 and TRBJ1-1, with D unresolved. From germline, CDR1 is SEHNR and CDR2 FQNEAQ (reference sequence). This CDR3 is 15 amino acids long. V was pared by 1 base and J by 5 bases, with 14 bases between. CDR3 DNA: TGTGCCAGCAGCTTAGGGGTGGGAGGGAGGACTGAAGCTTTCTTT. Amino acid sequence: CASSLGVGGRTEAFF.

This clone was picked up one time. The chain recombines TRBV27 with TRBJ2-1; no firm D call. Germline V gene data show CDR1 as MNHEY and CDR2 as SMNVEV (reference sequence). This CDR3 has 12 amino acids. V was clipped by 6 bases and J by 8 bases, with 11 bases between them. Written as DNA, the CDR3 is TGTGCCAGCAGCCCGGGTTACGATGAGCAGTTCTTC. It encodes CASSPGYDEQFF.

This sequence joins TRBV7-9 and TRBJ1-2; D remains unclear. Per the germline V gene, CDR1 is SEHNR and CDR2 is FQNEAQ (reference sequence). Trimming shortened V by 5 bases and J by 4 bases, and 20 bases separated the two germline ends. The CDR3 spans 16 residues. The CDR3 here is CASSLEGGGEGYGYTF. The CDR3 coding sequence is TGTGCCAGCAGCCTGGAGGGCGGCGGGGAAGGCTATGGCTACACCTTC.